This T cell receptor beta chain was captured in a study of T cell repertoires in cytomegalovirus infection. CDR1 is SGHTA and CDR2 is FQGNSA in the germline V gene. V was shortened by 0 bases and J by 2 bases, with 5 bases between the two germline ends. There are 14 residues in the CDR3. MiXCR was run by TCRdb on the reads, yielding one entry per CDR3 protein. This sample yields 70,000 to 75,000 distinct CDR3 sequences, of which over 3.5% are seen a single time; under 25% belongs to the top ten. This clonotype was recorded once. The sequence derives from a human donor in good health (CMV status not recorded). Some clones in this sample may be carry-over from other donors' samples. The sample taken for sequencing was PBMCs. The rearrangement joins TRBV7-2 to TRBJ2-1; no definite D call. Here the CDR3 DNA reads TGTGCCAGCAGCTTAGCGGCCACCTACAATGAGCAGTTCTTC. Protein product: CASSLAATYNEQFF.